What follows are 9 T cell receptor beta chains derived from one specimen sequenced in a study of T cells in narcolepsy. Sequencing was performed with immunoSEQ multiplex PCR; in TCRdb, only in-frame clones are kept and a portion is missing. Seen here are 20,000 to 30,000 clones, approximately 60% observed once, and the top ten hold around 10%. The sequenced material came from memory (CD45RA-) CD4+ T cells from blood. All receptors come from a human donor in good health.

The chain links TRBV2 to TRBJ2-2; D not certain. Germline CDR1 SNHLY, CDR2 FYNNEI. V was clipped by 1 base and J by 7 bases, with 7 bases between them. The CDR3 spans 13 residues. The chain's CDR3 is CASSEVQSGELFF. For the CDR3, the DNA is TGTGCCAGCAGTGAAGTACAGAGCGGGGAGCTGTTTTTT.

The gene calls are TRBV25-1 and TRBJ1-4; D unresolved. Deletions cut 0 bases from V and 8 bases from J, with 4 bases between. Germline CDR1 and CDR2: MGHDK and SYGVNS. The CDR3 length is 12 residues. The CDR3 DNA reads TGTGCCAGCAGTGAATATAACGAAAAACTGTTTTTT. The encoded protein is CASSEYNEKLFF.

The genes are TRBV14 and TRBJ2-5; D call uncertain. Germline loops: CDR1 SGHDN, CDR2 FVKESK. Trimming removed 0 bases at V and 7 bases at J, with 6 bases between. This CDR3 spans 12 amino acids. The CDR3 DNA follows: TGTGCCAGCAGCCAAGATTGGGGGACCCAGTACTTC. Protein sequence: CASSQDWGTQYF.

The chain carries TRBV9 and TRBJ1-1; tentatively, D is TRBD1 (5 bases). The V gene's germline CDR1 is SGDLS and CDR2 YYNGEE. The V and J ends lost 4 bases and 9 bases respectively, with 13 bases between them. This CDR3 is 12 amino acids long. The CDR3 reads CASSRTGDQAFF. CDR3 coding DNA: TGTGCCAGCAGCCGGACGGGGGACCAAGCTTTCTTT.

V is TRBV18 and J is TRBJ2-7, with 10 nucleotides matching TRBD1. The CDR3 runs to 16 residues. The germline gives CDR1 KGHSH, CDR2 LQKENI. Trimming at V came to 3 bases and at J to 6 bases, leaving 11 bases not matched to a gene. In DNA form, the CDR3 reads TGTGCCAGCTCACCTATGTTAGGGGACAGGGGCGGCGAGCAGTACTTC. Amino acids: CASSPMLGDRGGEQYF.

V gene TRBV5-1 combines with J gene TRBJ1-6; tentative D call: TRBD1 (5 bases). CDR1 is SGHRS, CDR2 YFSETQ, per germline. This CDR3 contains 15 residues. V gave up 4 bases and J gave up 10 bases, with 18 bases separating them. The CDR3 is CASSQSQQDESPLHF. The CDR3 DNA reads TGCGCCAGCAGCCAATCCCAACAGGATGAATCACCCCTCCACTTT.

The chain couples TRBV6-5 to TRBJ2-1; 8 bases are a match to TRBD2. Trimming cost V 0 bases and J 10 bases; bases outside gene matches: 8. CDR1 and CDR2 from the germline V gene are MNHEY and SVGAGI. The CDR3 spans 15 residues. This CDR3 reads CASSYSRAGESEQFF. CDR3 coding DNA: TGTGCCAGCAGTTACTCGAGAGCGGGAGAGTCCGAGCAGTTCTTC.

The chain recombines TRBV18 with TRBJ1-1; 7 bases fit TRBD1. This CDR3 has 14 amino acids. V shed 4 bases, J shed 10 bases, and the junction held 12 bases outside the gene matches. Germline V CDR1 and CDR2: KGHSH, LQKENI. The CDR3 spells CASSRETGLEGAFF. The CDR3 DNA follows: TGTGCCAGCTCACGAGAGACAGGGCTAGAGGGAGCTTTCTTT.

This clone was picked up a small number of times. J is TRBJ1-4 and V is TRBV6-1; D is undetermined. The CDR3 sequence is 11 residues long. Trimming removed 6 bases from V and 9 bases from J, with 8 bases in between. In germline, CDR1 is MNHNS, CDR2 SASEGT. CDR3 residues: CASRTFKKLFF. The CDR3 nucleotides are TGTGCCAGCAGGACCTTTAAAAAACTGTTTTTT.